The present entry profiles one TCR beta chain with its context. The antigen is unknown. With 60 Vbeta and 13 Jbeta primers, the PCR was carried out. In the original analysis: Later, roughly 86 million unique TCR beta chains were counted in an analysis, and approximately 9.9 million of them were shared. Measured with immunoSEQ multiplex PCR; TCRdb has only the in-frame clones, and not every one. The V and J calls and clone size were taken over from that table, and D and trimming were inferred from the DNA. The sample carries 90,000 to 150,000 clones, 60% to 80% recorded once. This record belongs to a study of cytomegalovirus exposure and HLA in healthy donors. CDR1 SQVTM and CDR2 ANQGSEA come from the germline V gene. The germline V and J ends were trimmed by 4 bases and 7 bases, with 8 bases remaining between them. The CDR3 runs to 11 residues. Study-wide results and limits: A later analysis by the authors found several of the most significant clusters apparently linked to common viral pathogens. Previously analyzed data showed that most TCR beta V segments were productive at a frequency of about 90% or about 30%. Reported performance of the classifier showed diagnosis of cytomegalovirus status with high specificity and sensitivity.

The sequenced material came from PBMCs. The J gene is TRBJ2-1, the V gene TRBV29-1; D perhaps matches TRBD1 (5 bases). This clonotype was obtained from a human donor in good health. The CDR3 DNA reads as TGCAGCGTTGTAAACAGGAATGAGCAGTTCTTC. Amino acids: CSVVNRNEQFF.